This T cell receptor beta chain was recorded in a study of cytomegalovirus exposure and HLA in healthy donors. Healthy donors of bone marrow made up the group. Primers for the PCR totalled 60 Vbeta and 13 Jbeta. Some clones are missing from TCRdb's copy, which holds only in-frame ones; the method was immunoSEQ multiplex PCR. The table shows around 99,000 clones, with roughly 76% occurring only once. Germline trimming cut 1 base from V and 7 bases from J; bases unmatched to any gene: 9. This CDR3 comprises 16 residues. In germline, CDR1 is LGHNA, CDR2 YSLEER. Study results and limitations: Previous analysis showed most TCR beta V segments were productive about 90% or about 30% of the time.

Of note for this clone: Its antigen is as yet unknown.

The chain is built from TRBV4-3 and TRBJ2-1; the match to TRBD2 covers 8 bases. The material sequenced was PBMCs. This receptor was obtained from a woman in her forties or fifties in good health and CMV-seropositive. The CDR3: CASSQGGLGLPNEQFF. CDR3 nucleotides: TGCGCCAGCAGCCAAGGGGGACTAGGCCTCCCTAATGAGCAGTTCTTC.